This T cell receptor beta chain comes out of a study of T-cell memory formation after mild COVID-19. Study-level information: Each donor largely had its own TCR clusters. Study-level findings and limits: Cross-reactive memory apparently joined, as some responding clones appeared in pre-infection memory. Whereas later expanders leaned CD4+, clones contracting day 15 to 85 showed a balanced CD4/CD8 makeup. Contracting clones localized mainly to CM and EM when CD4+ and mainly to EMRA when CD8+.

The CDR3 has 15 amino acids. Germline CDR1 and CDR2: SGHRS and YFSETQ. Trimming took 5 bases from V and 4 from J; bases not matched to a gene: 11. TCRdb recomputed calls from the 5' RACE reads with MiXCR, one row per CDR3 protein. Of about 170,000 distinct CDR3 sequences listed, roughly 13% are singletons. This clonotype came up a few times. Its specificity is unknown. Sequenced sample: PBMCs or a T cell subset sorted from them (not recorded which). The chain links TRBV5-1 to TRBJ2-7; 8 nucleotides align to TRBD1. The sequence derives from a young man who had mild COVID-19 (a few samples of this study predate the infection). Cell type and time point are not known. The CDR3 DNA is TGCGCCAGCAGTTGGGACAGGATCCTAATTTACGAGCAGTACTTC. The encoded protein is CASSWDRILIYEQYF. Full variable domain (remainder filled in from reference TRBV5-1 and TRBJ2-7): KAGVTQTPRYLIKTRGQQVTLSCSPISGHRSVSWYQQTPGQGLQFLFEYFSETQRNKGNFPGRFSGRQFSNSRSEMNVSTLELGDSALYLCASSWDRILIYEQYFGPGTRLTVT.